These 8 T cell receptor beta chains came from one sample sequenced in a study of human T cells and chemical hapten exposure. Using its own MiXCR run on the RACE reads, TCRdb lists one record per CDR3 protein. Counted here are roughly 84,000 distinct CDR3 sequences, about 10% occurring once; the ten biggest clones make up more than 4%. Described time point: patch test 2, 6 weeks after DPC sensitization. Stated treatment: therapeutic diphenylcyclopropenone sensitization with weekly scalp DPC. The specimen was whole blood, collected in connection with sensitization to the hapten diphenylcyclopropenone (DPC). The origin of the receptors is a woman in her fifties or sixties with alopecia areata. Some clones in this sample may be carry-over from other donors' samples.

This clonotype has a count of ten or more. The rearrangement joins TRBV30 to TRBJ1-5, with 8 bases lining up with TRBD1. The CDR3 sequence is 14 residues long. Per the germline V gene, CDR1 is GTSNPN and CDR2 is SVGIG (reference sequence). With 3 bases clipped from V and 4 bases from J, the junction kept 5 bases outside the gene matches. The CDR3: CAWSSGTGNQPQHF. The CDR3 coding sequence is TGTGCCTGGAGCTCCGGGACAGGTAATCAGCCCCAGCATTTT.

This clonotype appeared many times. The rearrangement links TRBV6-1 to TRBJ1-5; D is unresolved. The CDR3 spans 13 residues. Germline assignment: CDR1 MNHNS and CDR2 SASEGT. V lost 3 bases and J lost 5, with 8 bases in between. CDR3 coding DNA: TGTGCCAGCAGTGACCAGGACCATCAGCCCCAGCATTTT. This sequence encodes CASSDQDHQPQHF.

This clonotype showed up many times. CDR3 sequence: CASSRETGVNTEAFF. CDR3 sequence (DNA): TGTGCCAGCAGTCGCGAGACAGGGGTGAACACTGAAGCTTTCTTT. The genes are TRBV2 and TRBJ1-1; 8 bases agree with TRBD1. Germline loops: CDR1 SNHLY, CDR2 FYNNEI. Trimming removed 5 bases from V and 0 bases from J; junction bases left unmatched: 5. CDR3 length equals 15 residues. Using reference TRBV2 and TRBJ1-1 for the parts outside the CDR3, the full variable domain is EPEVTQTPSHQVTQMGQEVILRCVPISNHLYFYWYRQILGQKVEFLVSFYNNEISEKSEIFDDQFSVERPDGSNFTLKIRSTKLEDSAMYFCASSRETGVNTEAFFGQGTRLTVV.

This clonotype occurred many times. The chain is built from TRBV6-6 and TRBJ2-7; 12 bases agree with TRBD1. The CDR3 has 16 residues. CDR1 and CDR2 from the germline V gene are MNHNY and SVGAGI (reference sequence). The trim removed 5 bases at V and 5 bases at J, leaving 10 bases unmatched. The CDR3 is CASSKRWGQGAHEQYF. The CDR3 nucleotides read TGTGCCAGCAGTAAAAGATGGGGACAGGGGGCCCACGAGCAGTACTTC.

This clonotype appeared many times. CDR3 residues: CASSLKVGSYGYTF. The DNA of the CDR3 is TGTGCCAGCAGTTTAAAGGTCGGATCCTATGGCTACACCTTC. The chain combines TRBV27 with TRBJ1-2; D not resolved. Trimming shortened V by 2 bases and J by 4 bases, and 11 bases separated the two germline ends. Germline-derived CDR1 and CDR2 are MNHEY and SMNVEV (reference sequence). This CDR3 is built from 14 residues.

V and J are TRBV9 and TRBJ2-2; weak D call: TRBD1 (5 bases). Looked up from germline, CDR1 is SGDLS and CDR2 is YYNGEE. V dropped 0 bases and J dropped 7 bases, with 13 bases sitting between them. CDR3 length equals 15 residues. The CDR3 DNA is TGTGCCAGCAGCGTAGGGGGCCTTGCGGACGGGGAGCTGTTTTTT. Translated: CASSVGGLADGELFF.

To note about this clonotype: Compared with germline, one end of the junction differs, possibly owing to a read error. CDR3 coding DNA: TGTGCTAGCAGGCGTACTTTAGCCAAAAACATTCAGTACTTC. It yields the protein CASRRTLAKNIQYF. The V call is TRBV28, the J call TRBJ2-4; no definite D call. The CDR3 runs 14 residues. Germline V CDR1 and CDR2: MDHEN, SYDVKM.

Notes on this clonotype: With a much larger clone just one base away, this may be a read error. This sequence joins TRBV6-4 and TRBJ1-1, with D hard to call. CDR3 length: 14 residues. Per germline, CDR1 MRHNA and CDR2 SNTAGT. The DNA for the CDR3 is TGTGCCAGCAGTGCAAGAGAGATGAACACTGTAGCTTTCTTT. Protein product: CASSAREMNTVAFF.